What follows describes a single T cell receptor beta chain. This entry comes from a study of shared clonotypes between healthy human individuals. Looking at the study overall: Participating donors consisted of a couple of women and a few men aged 18 to 49. Each donor had three CD4 naive, three CD4 memory, two CD8 naive and one CD8 memory plate.

Authors' methods: Quality scores were absent from the junction-only immunoSEQ sequences, so filtering differed. Produced via immunoSEQ multiplex PCR; TCRdb's table is partial and in-frame only. D and trimming come from the DNA, and the V and J calls and clone size come from that table. The sample consists of millions of clones, over 85% of them appearing once. V was clipped by 6 bases and J by 7 bases; unmatched bases: 17. Germline V gene data show CDR1 as SGHNT and CDR2 as YYREEE (reference sequence). This CDR3 comprises 16 residues. The V gene is TRBV5-4, the J gene TRBJ1-2; TRBD1 matches 8 bases. What was sequenced was naive CD4+ T cells from PBMCs. Sample subset: CD45RA+ positively selected. The receptor was derived from a man between 18 and 29 years old in good health. Some clones in this sample may be carry-over from other donors' samples. CDR3 sequence: CASIKAAGQGIGGYTF. The DNA for the CDR3 is TGTGCCAGCATCAAAGCGGCCGGACAGGGTATTGGTGGCTACACCTTC.